These 19 T cell receptor beta chains were sequenced from one sample in a study of beta chain features in type 1 diabetes. Of the isolated RNA, all was reverse transcribed, and so the sequenced material was expressed TCRB transcripts. Produced via immunoSEQ multiplex PCR; TCRdb's table is partial and in-frame only. Of over 150,000 clones listed, around 8% are singletons. The sequencing input was central memory CD4+ T cells from blood. These receptors were obtained from a man aged 18-30 years in good health.

This clone has just a few counts. The chain combines TRBV18 with TRBJ2-7, with 13 bases that match TRBD2. This CDR3 comprises 16 residues. Trimming removed 4 bases from V and 2 bases from J; junction bases left unmatched: 5. Germline values: CDR1 KGHSH, CDR2 LQKENI. The CDR3 nucleotides read TGTGCCAGCTCACGCGGACTAGCGGGGGCCCCCTACGAGCAGTACTTC. Residues: CASSRGLAGAPYEQYF.

The J gene is TRBJ1-6, the V gene TRBV30; D is perhaps TRBD1 (5 bases). CDR3 length: 14 residues. The germline V and J ends were trimmed by 1 base and 10 bases, with 14 bases remaining between them. Looked up from germline, CDR1 is GTSNPN and CDR2 is SVGIG (reference sequence). The CDR3 region has the DNA TGTGCCTGGAGTGGCCAAGGGGTATCATCACCCCTCCACTTT. This translates into CAWSGQGVSSPLHF. Based on the CDR3 plus reference TRBV30 and TRBJ1-6, the full variable domain is SQTIHQWPATLVQPVGSPLSLECTVEGTSNPNLYWYRQAAGRGLQLLFYSVGIGQISSEVPQNLSASRPQDRQFILSSKKLLLSDSGFYLCAWSGQGVSSPLHFGNGTRLTVT.

This rearrangement joins TRBV4-1 to TRBJ2-5; D is possibly TRBD2 (6 bases). V was clipped by 3 bases and J by 4 bases, with 18 bases between them. CDR3 length: 16 residues. Germline loops: CDR1 MGHRA, CDR2 YSYEKL. CDR3 sequence: CASSHISGAAGETQYF. The CDR3 bases are TGCGCCAGCAGCCATATCTCCGGGGCAGCGGGAGAGACCCAGTACTTC.

This clone was counted ten times or more. The chain couples TRBV5-4 to TRBJ2-5, with TRBD2 matching over 8 bases. V gave up 2 bases and J gave up 5 bases; unmatched junction bases: 5. Germline CDR1 and CDR2: SGHNT and YYREEE (reference sequence). The CDR3 extends over 14 amino acids. The CDR3 DNA is TGTGCCAGCAGCTTCGAAATAGCGGGGGAGACCCAGTACTTC. This codes for CASSFEIAGETQYF.

The rearrangement links TRBV7-2 to TRBJ2-2; unclear D gene. Trimming stripped 3 bases from V and 8 bases from J, with 13 bases between. The CDR3 covers 14 residues. The germline gives CDR1 SGHTA, CDR2 FQGNSA. CDR3 loop: CASSFQSGPGELFF. CDR3 DNA sequence: TGTGCCAGCAGCTTTCAAAGTGGGCCGGGGGAGCTGTTTTTT.

This clone was seen more than once but under ten times. The V and J genes are TRBV5-6 and TRBJ2-5; D gene ambiguous. V was clipped by 1 base and J by 4 bases, with 5 bases between them. The CDR3 extends over 12 amino acids. Germline CDR1 is SGHDT and CDR2 is YYEEEE. The chain's CDR3 is CASSLSGETQYF. The CDR3 bases are TGTGCCAGCAGCTTGTCGGGAGAGACCCAGTACTTC.

J is TRBJ2-7 and V is TRBV18; a possible D gene is TRBD1 (6 bases). Trimming took off 2 bases at V and 2 bases at J, with 7 bases between the two ends. From germline, CDR1 is KGHSH and CDR2 LQKENI. The CDR3 runs to 13 residues. CDR3 bases: TGTGCCAGCTCACCAGACAGGCCCTACGAGCAGTACTTC. Translation gives CASSPDRPYEQYF.

At least ten counts were recorded for this clone. The rearrangement joins TRBV2 to TRBJ2-4; 7 positions match TRBD1. V trimming: 8 bases; J trimming: 10 bases; junction bases outside the gene matches: 8. The CDR3 has 12 amino acids. Germline assignment: CDR1 SNHLY and CDR2 FYNNEI. CDR3 in DNA: TGTGCCAGCCGACAGGGTCCGCGGATTCAGTACTTC. This sequence encodes CASRQGPRIQYF.

The CDR3 region is CASSFSRSRTEAFF. The CDR3, as DNA: TGTGCCAGCAGCTTTTCGCGGTCAAGAACTGAAGCTTTCTTT. This chain uses TRBV7-2 with TRBJ1-1; D remains unclear. Looked up from germline, CDR1 is SGHTA and CDR2 is FQGNSA. With 3 bases removed from V and 5 bases from J, the gap between germline ends came to 13 bases. The CDR3 spans 14 residues. Using reference TRBV7-2 and TRBJ1-1 for the parts outside the CDR3, the full variable domain is GAGVSQSPSNKVTEKGKDVELRCDPISGHTALYWYRQSLGQGLEFLIYFQGNSAPDKSGLPSDRFSAERTGGSVSTLTIQRTQQEDSAVYLCASSFSRSRTEAFFGQGTRLTVV.

This rearrangement joins TRBV10-2 to TRBJ1-2; D is possibly TRBD1 (5 bases). V lost 3 bases to trimming and J lost 7 bases, with 12 bases between them. Per the germline V gene, CDR1 is WSHSY and CDR2 is SAAADI. The CDR3 runs 13 residues. The CDR3 region has the DNA TGCGCCAGCAGTGATAGTAGGGGTGGTGGCTACACCTTC. It translates to CASSDSRGGGYTF.

The V call is TRBV6-1, the J call TRBJ2-1; D is ambiguous. Germline V CDR1 and CDR2: MNHNS, SASEGT. V lost 4 bases and J lost 0, with 13 bases in between. The CDR3 loop spans 16 amino acids. In DNA form, the CDR3 reads TGTGCCAGCAGTGCGGCGGATACAAGCTCCTACAATGAGCAGTTCTTC. This sequence encodes CASSAADTSSYNEQFF.

This clone has a handful of counts. This chain links TRBV6-1 with TRBJ1-5; D not certain. This CDR3 is built from 15 residues. V lost 4 bases and J 3 bases, leaving 13 bases between the germline ends. Germline values: CDR1 MNHNS, CDR2 SASEGT. The CDR3 region has the DNA TGTGCCAGCAGTGGAAACGGTGGTACCAATCAGCCCCAGCATTTT. Its translation is CASSGNGGTNQPQHF.

This clone has just a few counts. The chain employs TRBV7-3 and TRBJ2-3; 7 bases line up with TRBD2. In germline, CDR1 is SGHTA, CDR2 FQGTGA. The CDR3 length is 15 residues. V was clipped by 4 bases and J by 2 bases; unmatched bases: 6. CDR3 protein: CASSSEGRATDTQYF. In DNA, the CDR3 is TGTGCCAGCAGCTCTGAGGGGAGGGCCACAGATACGCAGTATTTT.

This clone appeared a few times. The gene calls are TRBV2 and TRBJ1-1; 9 bases match TRBD1. Trimming at V came to 6 bases and at J to 0 bases, leaving 5 bases not matched to a gene. The CDR3 has 15 amino acids. Germline lookup yields CDR1 SNHLY and CDR2 FYNNEI. Here the CDR3 DNA reads TGTGCCAGCAGGGACAGGGGTATCATGAACACTGAAGCTTTCTTT. Translation gives CASRDRGIMNTEAFF. The full variable domain, its missing parts supplied by reference TRBV2 and TRBJ1-1, is EPEVTQTPSHQVTQMGQEVILRCVPISNHLYFYWYRQILGQKVEFLVSFYNNEISEKSEIFDDQFSVERPDGSNFTLKIRSTKLEDSAMYFCASRDRGIMNTEAFFGQGTRLTVV.

This clone turned up a few times. The chain is built from TRBV28 and TRBJ2-5; D may be TRBD1 (6 bases). V dropped 2 bases and J dropped 4 bases, with 14 bases sitting between them. Germline V gene data show CDR1 as MDHEN and CDR2 as SYDVKM. This CDR3 region has 15 residues. Written as DNA, the CDR3 is TGTGCCAGCAGTTTAGGGGGCAGGGTCGGAGAGACCCAGTACTTC. It yields the protein CASSLGGRVGETQYF.

This clone showed up many times. V usage is TRBV7-3 and J usage is TRBJ2-1, with a possible D match to TRBD1 (5 bases). Looked up from germline, CDR1 is SGHTA and CDR2 is FQGTGA. CDR3 size: 14 residues. Trimming removed 5 bases at V and 2 bases at J, with 10 bases between. The CDR3 loop is CASSRQNPYNEQFF. In DNA, the CDR3 is TGTGCCAGCAGCCGACAGAATCCCTACAATGAGCAGTTCTTC. Using reference TRBV7-3 and TRBJ2-1 for the parts outside the CDR3, the full variable domain is GAGVSQTPSNKVTEKGKYVELRCDPISGHTALYWYRQSLGQGPEFLIYFQGTGAADDSGLPNDRFFAVRPEGSVSTLKIQRTERGDSAVYLCASSRQNPYNEQFFGPGTRLTVL.

This clone has just a few counts. V and J are TRBV7-2 and TRBJ2-7, with 12 positions matching TRBD2. The V gene end was trimmed by 5 bases and the J gene end by 9 bases; junction bases not matched to a gene: 8. The CDR3 loop spans 14 amino acids. The germline V gene encodes CDR1 SGHTA and CDR2 FQGNSA. CDR3 protein: CASSPLAGGARQYF. The CDR3 coding sequence is TGTGCCAGCAGCCCACTAGCGGGGGGTGCAAGGCAGTACTTC.

V gene TRBV14 combines with J gene TRBJ1-2; TRBD1 is a possible D gene (5 bases). The germline V and J ends were trimmed by 5 bases and 2 bases, with 9 bases remaining between them. The CDR3 consists of 13 residues. CDR1 and CDR2 (germline): SGHDN, FVKESK. CDR3: CASSSDRNYGYTF. CDR3 nucleotides: TGTGCCAGCAGCTCCGACAGAAACTATGGCTACACCTTC.

This clone appeared a few times. The chain couples TRBV19 to TRBJ2-1; D perhaps matches TRBD1 (5 bases). Germline lookup yields CDR1 LNHDA and CDR2 SQIVND (reference sequence). Trimming removed 3 bases at V and 5 bases at J, with 11 bases between. This CDR3 has 14 amino acids. The CDR3 nucleotides are TGTGCCAGTAGTATGGGGCCAGGAAACAATGAGCAGTTCTTC. This translates into CASSMGPGNNEQFF.